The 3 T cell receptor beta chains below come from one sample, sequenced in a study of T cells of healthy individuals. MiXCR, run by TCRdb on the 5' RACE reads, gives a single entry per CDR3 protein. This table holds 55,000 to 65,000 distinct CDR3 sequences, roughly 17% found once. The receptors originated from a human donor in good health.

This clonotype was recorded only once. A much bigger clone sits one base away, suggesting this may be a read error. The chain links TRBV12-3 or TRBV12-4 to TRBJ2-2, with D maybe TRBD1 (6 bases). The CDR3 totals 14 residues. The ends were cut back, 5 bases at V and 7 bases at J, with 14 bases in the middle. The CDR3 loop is CASSPTGLIGELFF. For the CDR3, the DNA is TGTGCCAGCAGTCCAACAGGGTTAATCGGGGAGCTGTTTTTT.

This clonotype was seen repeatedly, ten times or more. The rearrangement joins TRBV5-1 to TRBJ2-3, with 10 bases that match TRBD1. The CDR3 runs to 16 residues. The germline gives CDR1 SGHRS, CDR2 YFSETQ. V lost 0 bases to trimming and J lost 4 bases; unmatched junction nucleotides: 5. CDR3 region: CASSLGQGAAADTQYF. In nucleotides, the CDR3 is TGCGCCAGCAGCTTGGGACAGGGGGCTGCGGCAGATACGCAGTATTTT.

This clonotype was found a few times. For the CDR3, the DNA is TGTGCCAGCAGCTTGGACGGGAGCTCCTACGAGCAGTACTTC. Amino acids: CASSLDGSSYEQYF. The chain uses TRBV7-9 and TRBJ2-7, with D possibly being TRBD2 (6 bases). CDR1 and CDR2 (germline): SEHNR, FQNEAQ (reference sequence). The CDR3 totals 14 residues. The V end lost 3 bases, the J end lost 0 bases, and 9 bases lay between the germline ends.